Sequencing of this TCR beta chain was carried out in a study of glioma-infiltrating T cells. General study points: Tissue-blood divergence was below expectation in non-neoplastic patients, above in gliomas. Only very few CDR3 sequences appeared in both tissue and blood.

This clonotype was counted once. What it recognizes is unknown. The junction and the germline gene differ at one end; a read error may be behind it. Amplification of TCR alpha and beta CDR3 regions from RNA used iRepertoire nested multiplex PCR. Tissue mRNA or PBMC total RNA, roughly 100-400 ng, went into one-step reverse transcription and amplification. MiXCR was run by TCRdb on the multiplex PCR reads, yielding one entry per CDR3 protein. The data contain tens of thousands of distinct CDR3 sequences, about 37% of them singletons. The CDR3 extends over 15 amino acids. Germline V gene lookup returns CDR1 LGHDT and CDR2 YNNKEL (reference sequence).

The source is a human donor with low-grade glioma or glioblastoma, undergoing nonglioma brain surgery, or in good health (not recorded which). V is TRBV3-1 and J is TRBJ2-1; TRBD1 matches at 7 bases. Sequenced material: glioma tissue, nonneoplastic brain tissue, or PBMCs (not recorded which). The CDR3 is CASSPPGTDYNDQFF. CDR3 in DNA: TGTGCCAGCAGCCCCCCCGGGACAGACTACAATGACCAGTTCTTC.